This passage covers 17 T cell receptor beta chains from one sample sequenced in a study of blood T cell repertoires in COVID-19. TCRdb's copy holds only in-frame clones and misses some; the assay was immunoSEQ multiplex PCR. The sample yields about 150,000 clones, under 85% seen once. The material sequenced was peripheral blood. The receptors stem from a man in his 60s with COVID-19, enrolled during active disease.

This chain links TRBV18 with TRBJ1-5, with D uncertain. The length of the CDR3 is 14 residues. V was pared by 5 bases and J by 4 bases, with 12 bases between. In germline, CDR1 is KGHSH, CDR2 LQKENI. This CDR3 reads CASSTAQLNQPQHF. In DNA form, the CDR3 reads TGTGCCAGCTCAACCGCACAGTTAAATCAGCCCCAGCATTTT.

The chain uses TRBV27 and TRBJ1-5; 9 bases match TRBD1. Per germline, CDR1 MNHEY and CDR2 SMNVEV (reference sequence). The CDR3 totals 15 residues. Losses at the gene ends were 5 bases for V and 4 bases for J; bases not matched to a gene: 6. The CDR3 loop is CASSPFGTGNQPQHF. For the CDR3, the DNA is TGTGCCAGCAGTCCCTTCGGGACAGGGAATCAGCCCCAGCATTTT.

This chain uses TRBV6-6 with TRBJ1-6; D remains ambiguous. Per the germline V gene, CDR1 is MNHNY and CDR2 is SVGAGI (reference sequence). The CDR3 spans 14 residues. Between the trimmed V and J ends, which lost 2 bases and 9 bases, there was a span of 11 bases. This CDR3 is CASSYPEGGSPLHF. For the CDR3, the DNA is TGTGCCAGCAGTTACCCGGAGGGCGGTTCACCCCTCCACTTT.

This chain joins TRBV28 and TRBJ1-5; D is undetermined. The CDR3 runs to 15 residues. CDR1 and CDR2 (germline): MDHEN, SYDVKM. The V end lost 3 bases, the J end lost 0 bases, and 9 bases lay between the germline ends. CDR3 nucleotide sequence: TGTGCCAGCAGTTTTGCAGGCTATAGCAATCAGCCCCAGCATTTT. Protein: CASSFAGYSNQPQHF.

The rearrangement joins TRBV2 to TRBJ2-5; no firm D call. The CDR3 length is 14 residues. Between the trimmed V and J ends, which lost 2 bases and 5 bases, there was a span of 12 bases. Germline lookup yields CDR1 SNHLY and CDR2 FYNNEI. The CDR3 protein is CASSEYNAEETQYF. DNA for the CDR3: TGTGCCAGCAGTGAATATAACGCGGAGGAGACCCAGTACTTC.

This CDR3 is CASKRQEHYGYTF. CDR3 nucleotides: TGTGCCAGCAAGAGACAGGAACACTATGGCTACACCTTC. V is TRBV27 and J is TRBJ1-2; maybe TRBD1 (6 bases). The germline gives CDR1 MNHEY, CDR2 SMNVEV (reference sequence). This CDR3 comprises 13 residues. Trimming pared 7 bases from V and 3 bases from J, leaving 12 bases between.

The V and J genes are TRBV11-3 and TRBJ1-2, with a weak D call TRBD1 (5 bases). The CDR3 covers 14 residues. Looked up from germline, CDR1 is SGHNT and CDR2 is YENEEA. The ends were cut back, 5 bases at V and 4 bases at J, with 14 bases in the middle. This chain's CDR3 is CASSAPGLPYGYTF. Written as DNA, the CDR3 is TGTGCCAGCAGCGCCCCGGGACTGCCCTATGGCTACACCTTC. Together with reference TRBV11-3 and TRBJ1-2, the CDR3 gives the full variable domain: EAGVVQSPRYKIIEKKQPVAFWCNPISGHNTLYWYLQNLGQGPELLIRYENEEAVDDSQLPKDRFSAERLKGVDSTLKIQPAELGDSAVYLCASSAPGLPYGYTFGSGTRLTVV.

This clone showed up just a few times. The chain recombines TRBV27 with TRBJ2-1; maybe TRBD1 (6 bases). Germline V gene lookup returns CDR1 MNHEY and CDR2 SMNVEV (reference sequence). CDR3 size: 13 residues. V was shortened by 0 bases and J by 9 bases, with 9 bases between the two germline ends. CDR3 nucleotide sequence: TGTGCCAGCAGTTTATCGCAGGGGTTTGAGCAGTTCTTC. Amino acids: CASSLSQGFEQFF.

The chain links TRBV7-9 to TRBJ2-1; D possibly corresponds to TRBD2 (5 bases). V dropped 7 bases and J dropped 15 bases, with 22 bases sitting between them. Germline CDR1 is SEHNR and CDR2 is FQNEAQ (reference sequence). The CDR3 has 13 amino acids. This chain's CDR3 is CASNPPPSEGGFF. CDR3 nucleotides: TGTGCCAGCAACCCCCCGCCGAGCGAGGGTGGGTTCTTC.

The J gene is TRBJ2-1, the V gene TRBV29-1, with 9 bases aligning to TRBD2. Trimming removed 0 bases from V and 9 bases from J; junction bases left unmatched: 9. CDR1 and CDR2 from the germline V gene are SQVTM and ANQGSEA. This CDR3 contains 15 residues. The CDR3 DNA sequence: TGCAGCGTTGAAGATCGGCTAGCGGGATTCGGTGAGCAGTTCTTC. Its translation is CSVEDRLAGFGEQFF.

The chain links TRBV19 to TRBJ1-1; D unclear. Between the trimmed V and J ends, which lost 4 bases and 0 bases, there was a span of 15 bases. In germline, CDR1 is LNHDA, CDR2 SQIVND (reference sequence). This CDR3 region has 16 residues. In nucleotides, the CDR3 is TGTGCCAGTAGTACCCAGACCGGGGATATGAACACTGAAGCTTTCTTT. Its translation: CASSTQTGDMNTEAFF.

This rearrangement joins TRBV6-4 to TRBJ1-2; maybe TRBD1 (6 bases). The CDR3 is 14 amino acids. Germline CDR1 and CDR2: MRHNA and SNTAGT. V was clipped by 11 bases and J by 5 bases, with 21 bases between them. CDR3 in amino acids: CAPQITTGSYGYTF. The CDR3 DNA is TGTGCCCCCCAAATTACGACAGGATCGTATGGCTACACCTTC.

This chain connects TRBV29-1 to TRBJ2-2, with TRBD2 identical over 9 bases. The CDR3 consists of 14 residues. The junction had 5 bases not matched to a gene; V was cut back by 5 bases and J by 4 bases. The germline gives CDR1 SQVTM, CDR2 ANQGSEA. CDR3 sequence (DNA): TGCAGCGTTTCTAGCGGGGAAAGCACCGGGGAGCTGTTTTTT. Translating it yields CSVSSGESTGELFF.

The chain recombines TRBV6-8 with TRBJ2-5, with D tentatively TRBD1 (6 bases). The germline V gene encodes CDR1 MNHGY and CDR2 SAAAGT. The CDR3 runs to 15 residues. With 0 bases removed from V and 5 bases from J, the gap between germline ends came to 13 bases. The CDR3 sequence: CASSYSVGARETQYF. CDR3 sequence (DNA): TGTGCCAGCAGTTACTCTGTGGGGGCTCGGGAGACCCAGTACTTC.

In nucleotides, the CDR3 is TGTGCCAGCAGTGCGGCGGGGACAGGGATACAAAAACTGTTTTTT. It yields the protein CASSAAGTGIQKLFF. V gene TRBV27 combines with J gene TRBJ1-4; 9 bases agree with TRBD1. Germline-derived CDR1 and CDR2 are MNHEY and SMNVEV (reference sequence). J lost 9 bases, V lost 5 bases, and 10 bases had no gene match. This CDR3 has 15 amino acids.

J is TRBJ2-1 and V is TRBV6-5; 8 positions match TRBD2. CDR1 is MNHEY, CDR2 SVGAGI, per germline. This CDR3 has 15 residues. The junction had 6 bases not matched to a gene; V was cut back by 4 bases and J by 4 bases. DNA for the CDR3: TGTGCCAGCAGTTCGGGGGGGCTCTTATACAATGAGCAGTTCTTC. Translating gives CASSSGGLLYNEQFF.

The V call is TRBV29-1, the J call TRBJ1-1; 8 nucleotides agree with TRBD1. CDR3 length: 14 residues. Germline V gene sequence: CDR1 SQVTM, CDR2 ANQGSEA. Trimming removed 7 bases from V and 4 bases from J; junction bases left unmatched: 11. The CDR3 nucleotides read TGCAGCGCCCAACCGACAGGGGTGGCCACTGAAGCTTTCTTT. Residues: CSAQPTGVATEAFF.